This T cell receptor beta chain was captured in a study of blood T cell repertoires in COVID-19. As for the study in general: Researchers got acute and convalescent COVID-19 samples from the United States, Italy and Spain. T cells, B-cell-depleted T cells, or PBMCs provided the cDNA or gDNA that served as material.

Original methodology: Scientists estimated how many nucleated cells there were by amplifying reference gene primers. Measured with immunoSEQ multiplex PCR; TCRdb has only the in-frame clones, and not every one. Clone size and the V and J calls come from that table; the DNA yielded D and trimming. The sample holds 650,000 to 800,000 clones, 90% seen once. The CDR3 length is 11 residues. V lost 2 bases and J lost 6, with 7 bases in between. CDR1 is GTSNPN, CDR2 SVGIG, per germline (reference sequence). The sequencing sample was made of peripheral blood. This TCR was sampled from a woman younger than 30 with acute or convalescent COVID-19. V gene TRBV30 combines with J gene TRBJ1-2, with D maybe TRBD1 (5 bases). The CDR3 bases are TGTGCCTGGAGTACAGGCAATGGCTACACCTTC. Translating it yields CAWSTGNGYTF.